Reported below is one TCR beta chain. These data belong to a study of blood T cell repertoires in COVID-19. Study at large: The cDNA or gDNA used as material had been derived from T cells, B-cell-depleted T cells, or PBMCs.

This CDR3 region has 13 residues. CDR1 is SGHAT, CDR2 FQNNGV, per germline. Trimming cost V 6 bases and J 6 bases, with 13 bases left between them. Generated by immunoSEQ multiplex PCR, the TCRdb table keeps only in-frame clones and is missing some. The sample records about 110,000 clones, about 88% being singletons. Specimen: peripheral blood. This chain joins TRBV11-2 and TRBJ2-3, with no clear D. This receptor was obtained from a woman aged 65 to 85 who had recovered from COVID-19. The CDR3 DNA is TGTGCCAGCAGGCCACTAAGTAGGGATACGCAGTATTTT. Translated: CASRPLSRDTQYF.